This T cell receptor (beta chain) was profiled in a study of cytomegalovirus exposure and HLA in healthy donors. Study results and caveats: The study dropped some indistinguishable V segments, TRBV6-2 and TRBV6-3 among them. Listed as cytomegalovirus-associated were around 160 TCR beta chains.

Remarks on this clone: Its target is unknown.

Trimming pared 3 bases from V and 6 bases from J, leaving 10 bases between. Germline assignment: CDR1 SGHKS and CDR2 YYEKEE (reference sequence). This CDR3 spans 12 amino acids. The PCR employed 60 Vbeta primers together with 13 Jbeta primers. The protocol was immunoSEQ multiplex PCR, while the TCRdb copy is restricted to in-frame clones and leaves out a portion. Found here are tens of thousands of clones, just over 85% of them singletons; the top ten hold 9.5% to 12%. The sequencing input was PBMCs. This receptor was identified in a middle-aged woman in good health and CMV-seropositive. The chain combines TRBV5-5 with TRBJ2-7; D possibly corresponds to TRBD1 (5 bases). This CDR3 reads CASSSWGGEQYF. For the CDR3, the DNA is TGTGCCAGCAGCTCTTGGGGCGGCGAGCAGTACTTC. Complete variable domain (other parts from reference TRBV5-5 and TRBJ2-7): DAGVTQSPTHLIKTRGQQVTLRCSPISGHKSVSWYQQVLGQGPQFIFQYYEKEERGRGNFPDRFSARQFPNYSSELNVNALLLGDSALYLCASSSWGGEQYFGPGTRLTVT.